This T cell receptor beta chain is drawn from a study of regulatory T cells in long-lasting Graves disease. General study findings and limits: Owing to a sample size that was small, accuracy may have been reduced. Persistent disease showed a preference for TRBV28, TRBJ1-2 and TRBJ2-5.

This clonotype was seen at least ten times. Its antigen is currently unknown. This could be a read error, since a much larger clone is one nucleotide away. This CDR3 is built from 16 residues. Germline CDR1 is DFQATT and CDR2 is SNEGSKA (reference sequence). To make TCR beta libraries, researchers used iRepertoire HTBI primers and Arm-PCR of CDR3 regions. TCRdb ran MiXCR on the multiplex PCR reads and lists one entry per CDR3 protein. The table lists 200,000 to 250,000 distinct CDR3 sequences, 15% to 20% of them singletons, with 22% in the top ten. Time point in this sample: newly diagnosed GD, antithyroid drugs for less than 3 months. RNA from PBMCs was the source of the TCR library. Guidelines of the American Thyroid Association were used to diagnose Graves' disease. An endocrinology department in Xi'an, China, recruited the patients.

The source was peripheral blood mononuclear cells (PBMCs), collected at new diagnosis, from a patient treated with antithyroid drugs. This TCR was sampled from a female donor with Graves disease. This sequence joins TRBV20-1 and TRBJ2-1; D may be TRBD2 (6 bases). CDR3 in amino acids: CSAGDPQSRRAGEQFF. The CDR3 nucleotides are TGCAGTGCTGGAGATCCCCAGTCTAGGAGGGCTGGTGAGCAGTTCTTC.